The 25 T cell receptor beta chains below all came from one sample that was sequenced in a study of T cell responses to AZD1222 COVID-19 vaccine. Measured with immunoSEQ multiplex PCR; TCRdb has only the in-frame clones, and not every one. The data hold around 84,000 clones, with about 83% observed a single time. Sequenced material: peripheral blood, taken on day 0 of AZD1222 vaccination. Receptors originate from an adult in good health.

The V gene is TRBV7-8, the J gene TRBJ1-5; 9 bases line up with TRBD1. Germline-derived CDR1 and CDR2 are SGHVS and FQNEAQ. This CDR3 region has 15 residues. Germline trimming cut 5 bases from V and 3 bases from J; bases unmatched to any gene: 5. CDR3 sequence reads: CASSPGTGNNQPQHF. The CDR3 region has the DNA TGTGCCAGCAGCCCCGGGACAGGGAACAATCAGCCCCAGCATTTT.

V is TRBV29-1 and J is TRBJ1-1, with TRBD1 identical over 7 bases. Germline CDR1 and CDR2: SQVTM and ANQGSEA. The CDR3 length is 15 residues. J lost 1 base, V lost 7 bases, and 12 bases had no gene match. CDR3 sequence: CSATDRPTRNTEAFF. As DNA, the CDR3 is TGCAGCGCTACGGACAGGCCGACGCGGAACACTGAAGCTTTCTTT.

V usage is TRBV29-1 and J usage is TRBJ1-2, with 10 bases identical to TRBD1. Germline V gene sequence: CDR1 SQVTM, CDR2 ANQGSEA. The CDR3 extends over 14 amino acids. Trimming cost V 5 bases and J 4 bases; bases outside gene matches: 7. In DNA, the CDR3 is TGCAGCGTTACGAGACAGGGGGCAAGCTATGGCTACACCTTC. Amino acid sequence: CSVTRQGASYGYTF.

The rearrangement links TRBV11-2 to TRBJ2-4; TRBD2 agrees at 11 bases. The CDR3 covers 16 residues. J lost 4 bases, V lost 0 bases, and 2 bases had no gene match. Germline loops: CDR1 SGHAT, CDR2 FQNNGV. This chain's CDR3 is CASSLETSGKKNIQYF. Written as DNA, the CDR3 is TGTGCCAGCAGCTTAGAGACTAGCGGGAAGAAAAACATTCAGTACTTC.

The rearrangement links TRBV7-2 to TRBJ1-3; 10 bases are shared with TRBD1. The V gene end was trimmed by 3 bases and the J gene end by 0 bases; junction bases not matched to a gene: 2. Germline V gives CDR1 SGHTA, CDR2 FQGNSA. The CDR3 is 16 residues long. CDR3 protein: CASSFRTGGSGNTIYF. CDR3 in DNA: TGTGCCAGCAGCTTCAGGACAGGGGGCTCTGGAAACACCATATATTTT.

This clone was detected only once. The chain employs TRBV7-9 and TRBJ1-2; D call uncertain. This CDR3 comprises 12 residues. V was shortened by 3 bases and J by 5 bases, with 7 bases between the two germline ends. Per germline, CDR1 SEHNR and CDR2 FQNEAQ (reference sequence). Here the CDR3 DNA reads TGTGCCAGCAGCTTTGAAGTTTATGGCTACACCTTC. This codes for CASSFEVYGYTF.

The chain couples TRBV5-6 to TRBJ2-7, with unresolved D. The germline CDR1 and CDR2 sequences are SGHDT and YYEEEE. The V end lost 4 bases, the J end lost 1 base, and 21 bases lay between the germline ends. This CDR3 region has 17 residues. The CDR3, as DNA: TGTGCCAGCAGCCTCAGTCGCGTCGGACCGGCGTCCTACGAGCAGTACTTC. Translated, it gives CASSLSRVGPASYEQYF.

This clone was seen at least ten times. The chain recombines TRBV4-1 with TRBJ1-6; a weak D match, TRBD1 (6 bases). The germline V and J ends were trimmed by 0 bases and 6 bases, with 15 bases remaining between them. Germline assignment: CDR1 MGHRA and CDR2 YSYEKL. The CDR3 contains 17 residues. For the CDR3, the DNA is TGCGCCAGCAGCCAAGAAGGGCTTACAGGGCCTAATTCACCCCTCCACTTT. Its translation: CASSQEGLTGPNSPLHF.

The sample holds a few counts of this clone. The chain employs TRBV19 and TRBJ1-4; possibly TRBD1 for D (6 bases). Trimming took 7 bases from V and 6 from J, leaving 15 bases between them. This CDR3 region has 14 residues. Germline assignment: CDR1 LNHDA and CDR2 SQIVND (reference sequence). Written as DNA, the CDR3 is TGTGCCAGTAAGGAGGGGGGGGTCTATGAAAAACTGTTTTTT. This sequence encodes CASKEGGVYEKLFF.

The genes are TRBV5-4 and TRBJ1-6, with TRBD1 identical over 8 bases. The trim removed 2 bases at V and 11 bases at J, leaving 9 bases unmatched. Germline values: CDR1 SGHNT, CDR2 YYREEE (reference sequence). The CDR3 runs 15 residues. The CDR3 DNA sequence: TGTGCCAGCAGCTTCAAGACAGGGGACACTCCACCCCTCCACTTT. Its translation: CASSFKTGDTPPLHF.

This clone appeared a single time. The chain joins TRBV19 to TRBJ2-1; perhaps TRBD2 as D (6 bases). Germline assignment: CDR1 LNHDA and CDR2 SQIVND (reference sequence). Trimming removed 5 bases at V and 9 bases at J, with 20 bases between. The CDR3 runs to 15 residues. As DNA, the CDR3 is TGTGCCAGTAGTCCCCAAGGGGCTAGCGACCCTGAGCAGTTCTTC. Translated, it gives CASSPQGASDPEQFF.

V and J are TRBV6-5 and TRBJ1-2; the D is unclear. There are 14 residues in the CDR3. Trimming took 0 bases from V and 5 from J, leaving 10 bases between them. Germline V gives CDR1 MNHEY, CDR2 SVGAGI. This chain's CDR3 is CASSYSNGFYGYTF. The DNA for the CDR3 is TGTGCCAGCAGTTACTCGAACGGGTTTTATGGCTACACCTTC.

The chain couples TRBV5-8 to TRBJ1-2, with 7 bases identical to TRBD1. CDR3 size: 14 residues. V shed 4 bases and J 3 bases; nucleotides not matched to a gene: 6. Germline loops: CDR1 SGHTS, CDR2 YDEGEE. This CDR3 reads CASSRRGGDYGYTF. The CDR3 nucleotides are TGTGCCAGCAGCAGGCGAGGGGGCGACTATGGCTACACCTTC.

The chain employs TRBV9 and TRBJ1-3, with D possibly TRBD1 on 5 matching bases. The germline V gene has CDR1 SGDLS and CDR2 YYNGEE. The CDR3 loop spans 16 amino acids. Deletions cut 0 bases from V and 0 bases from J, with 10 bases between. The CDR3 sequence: CASSVGGRNSGNTIYF. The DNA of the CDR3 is TGTGCCAGCAGCGTAGGGGGGAGGAACTCTGGAAACACCATATATTTT.

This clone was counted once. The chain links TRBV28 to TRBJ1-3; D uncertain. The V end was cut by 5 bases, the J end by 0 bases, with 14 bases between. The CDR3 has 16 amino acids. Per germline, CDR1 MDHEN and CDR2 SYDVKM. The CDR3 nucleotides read TGTGCCAGCAGTATCTTGGACGGCGGCTCTGGAAACACCATATATTTT. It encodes CASSILDGGSGNTIYF.

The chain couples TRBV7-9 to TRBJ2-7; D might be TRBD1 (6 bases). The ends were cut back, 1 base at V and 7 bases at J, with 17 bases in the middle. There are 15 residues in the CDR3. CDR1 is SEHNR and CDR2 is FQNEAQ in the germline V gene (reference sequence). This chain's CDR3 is CASSLETGPGVEQYF. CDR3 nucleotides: TGTGCCAGCAGCTTAGAGACAGGCCCAGGTGTGGAGCAGTACTTC.

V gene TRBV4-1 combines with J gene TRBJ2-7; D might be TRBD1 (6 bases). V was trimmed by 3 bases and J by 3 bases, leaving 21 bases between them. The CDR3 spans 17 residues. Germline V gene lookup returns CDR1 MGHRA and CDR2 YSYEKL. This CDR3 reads CASSQAPGTTNLYEQYF. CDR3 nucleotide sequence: TGCGCCAGCAGCCAGGCCCCCGGGACAACAAATCTCTACGAGCAGTACTTC.

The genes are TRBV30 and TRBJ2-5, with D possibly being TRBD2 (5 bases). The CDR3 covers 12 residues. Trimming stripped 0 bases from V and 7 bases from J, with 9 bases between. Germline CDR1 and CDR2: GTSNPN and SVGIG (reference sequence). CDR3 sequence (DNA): TGTGCCTGGAGTGTAGGAGAGGGGACCCAGTACTTC. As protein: CAWSVGEGTQYF. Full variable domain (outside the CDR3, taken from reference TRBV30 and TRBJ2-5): SQTIHQWPATLVQPVGSPLSLECTVEGTSNPNLYWYRQAAGRGLQLLFYSVGIGQISSEVPQNLSASRPQDRQFILSSKKLLLSDSGFYLCAWSVGEGTQYFGPGTRLLVL.

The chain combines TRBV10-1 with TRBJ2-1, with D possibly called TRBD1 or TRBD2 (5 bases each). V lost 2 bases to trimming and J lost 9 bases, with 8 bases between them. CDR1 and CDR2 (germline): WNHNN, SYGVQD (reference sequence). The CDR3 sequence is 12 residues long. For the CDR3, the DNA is TGCGCCAGCAGTGAGGTGAGGGGTGAGCAGTTCTTC. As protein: CASSEVRGEQFF.

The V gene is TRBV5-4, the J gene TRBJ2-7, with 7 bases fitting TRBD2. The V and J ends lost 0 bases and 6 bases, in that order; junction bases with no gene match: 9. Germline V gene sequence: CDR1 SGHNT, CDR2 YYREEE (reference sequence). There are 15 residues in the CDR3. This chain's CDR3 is CASSLGGLVFSEQYF. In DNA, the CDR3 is TGTGCCAGCAGCTTGGGTGGACTAGTCTTCAGCGAGCAGTACTTC.

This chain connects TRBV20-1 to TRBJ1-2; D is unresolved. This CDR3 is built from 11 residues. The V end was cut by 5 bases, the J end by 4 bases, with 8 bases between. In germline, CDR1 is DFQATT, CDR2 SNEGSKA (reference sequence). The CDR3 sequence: CSAGNAYGYTF. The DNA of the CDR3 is TGCAGTGCTGGAAATGCCTATGGCTACACCTTC.

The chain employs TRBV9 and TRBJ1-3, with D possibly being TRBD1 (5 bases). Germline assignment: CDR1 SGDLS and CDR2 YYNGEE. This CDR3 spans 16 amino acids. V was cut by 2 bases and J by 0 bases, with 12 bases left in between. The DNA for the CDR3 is TGTGCCAGCAGCGTTAAAGAACAGGTCTCTGGAAACACCATATATTTT. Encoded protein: CASSVKEQVSGNTIYF.

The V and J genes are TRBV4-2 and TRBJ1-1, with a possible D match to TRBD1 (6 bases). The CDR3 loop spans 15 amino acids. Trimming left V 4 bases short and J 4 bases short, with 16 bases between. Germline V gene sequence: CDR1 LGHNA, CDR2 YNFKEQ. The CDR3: CASSPGAIGGTEAFF. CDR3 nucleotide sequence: TGTGCCAGCAGCCCAGGGGCGATCGGCGGCACTGAAGCTTTCTTT.

The CDR3: CASRAWDVGNIQYF. CDR3 coding DNA: TGTGCCAGCAGAGCCTGGGACGTAGGGAACATTCAGTACTTC. The chain has TRBV6-5 and TRBJ2-4; D may be TRBD1 or TRBD2 (5 bases each). The length of the CDR3 is 14 residues. V lost 6 bases to trimming and J lost 7 bases, with 16 bases between them. The germline gives CDR1 MNHEY, CDR2 SVGAGI.

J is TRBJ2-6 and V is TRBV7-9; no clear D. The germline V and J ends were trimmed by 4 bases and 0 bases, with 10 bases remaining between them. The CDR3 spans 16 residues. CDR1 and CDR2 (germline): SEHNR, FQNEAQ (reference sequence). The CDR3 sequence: CASSSIGISGANVLTF. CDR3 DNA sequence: TGTGCCAGCAGCTCCATAGGCATCTCTGGGGCCAACGTCCTGACTTTC.